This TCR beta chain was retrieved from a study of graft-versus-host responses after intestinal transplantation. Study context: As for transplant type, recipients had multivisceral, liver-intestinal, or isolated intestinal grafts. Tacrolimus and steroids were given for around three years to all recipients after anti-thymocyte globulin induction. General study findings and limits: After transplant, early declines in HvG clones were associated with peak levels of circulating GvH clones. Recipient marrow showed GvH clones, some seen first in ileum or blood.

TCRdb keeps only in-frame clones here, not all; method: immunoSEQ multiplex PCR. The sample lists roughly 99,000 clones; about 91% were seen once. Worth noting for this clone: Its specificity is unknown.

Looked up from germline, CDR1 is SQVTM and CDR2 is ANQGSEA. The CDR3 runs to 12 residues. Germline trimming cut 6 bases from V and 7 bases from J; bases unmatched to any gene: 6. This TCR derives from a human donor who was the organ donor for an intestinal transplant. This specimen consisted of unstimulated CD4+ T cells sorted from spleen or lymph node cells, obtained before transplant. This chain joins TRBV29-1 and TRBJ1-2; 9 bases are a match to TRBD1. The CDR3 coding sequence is TGCAGCGTAGCCGGGACAGGGACTGGCTACACCTTC. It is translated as CSVAGTGTGYTF.